One and the same sample provided the 7 T cell receptor beta chains below, sequenced in a study of T cells in Graves' hyperthyroidism and ophthalmopathy. TCR beta CDR3 sequences were amplified from RNA transcripts. HTBI primers were the set used in a first-round RT-PCR of the TCR CDR3. One entry per CDR3 protein, called by TCRdb with MiXCR from the multiplex PCR reads. Among about half a million distinct CDR3 sequences listed, 15% to 20% were seen once. Sequencing was done on a sample of blood. The receptors were sampled from a woman aged 25-40 years with Graves' ophthalmopathy.

This clonotype was detected ten times or more. The chain has TRBV27 and TRBJ2-5; TRBD2 aligns across 10 bases. The CDR3 runs 14 residues. Looked up from germline, CDR1 is MNHEY and CDR2 is SMNVEV (reference sequence). V lost 6 bases, J lost 5 bases, and 6 bases stayed unmatched. The CDR3 DNA follows: TGTGCCAGCAGCTTGGCTAGCGGGAGTGAGACCCAGTACTTC. This codes for CASSLASGSETQYF.

This clonotype turned up a few times. V usage is TRBV7-9 and J usage is TRBJ2-5, with D possibly being TRBD1 (6 bases). The ends were cut back, 1 base at V and 3 bases at J, with 9 bases in the middle. The CDR3 spans 14 residues. Germline assignment: CDR1 SEHNR and CDR2 FQNEAQ (reference sequence). Written as DNA, the CDR3 is TGTGCCAGCAGCTTAGGGACAGCAGAAGAGACCCAGTACTTC. It codes for CASSLGTAEETQYF.

With regard to this clonotype: Compared with germline, one end of the junction differs, possibly owing to a read error. The rearrangement uses TRBV12-3 or TRBV12-4 and TRBJ1-1; D ambiguous. The CDR3 sequence is 14 residues long. CDR3 in amino acids: CASRYDGLNTKAFF. Written as DNA, the CDR3 is TGTGCCAGCAGATACGACGGCCTGAACACTAAAGCTTTCTTT.

J is TRBJ2-5 and V is TRBV5-6, with TRBD2 as a possible D gene (6 bases). There are 15 residues in the CDR3. V lost 1 base and J lost 4, with 14 bases in between. Germline assignment: CDR1 SGHDT and CDR2 YYEEEE. The CDR3 loop reads CASSLSGGVRETQYF. The CDR3 coding sequence is TGTGCCAGCAGCTTGTCCGGGGGTGTACGAGAGACCCAGTACTTC. Combining the CDR3 with reference TRBV5-6 and TRBJ2-5 gives the whole variable domain DAGVTQSPTHLIKTRGQQVTLRCSPKSGHDTVSWYQQALGQGPQFIFQYYEEEERQRGNFPDRFSGHQFPNYSSELNVNALLLGDSALYLCASSLSGGVRETQYFGPGTRLLVL.

This clonotype was found many times. The genes are TRBV11-2 and TRBJ2-3; the D is unclear. The germline V gene encodes CDR1 SGHAT and CDR2 FQNNGV. Trimming took off 5 bases at V and 4 bases at J, with 19 bases between the two ends. The CDR3 has 16 amino acids. Here the CDR3 DNA reads TGTGCCAGCAGCCTCCGGGCTAGAGATTTGTCAGATACGCAGTATTTT. This sequence encodes CASSLRARDLSDTQYF.

This clonotype showed up just a few times. This rearrangement joins TRBV10-3 to TRBJ2-2; D perhaps matches TRBD1 (5 bases). The length of the CDR3 is 15 residues. Germline lookup yields CDR1 ENHRY and CDR2 SYGVKD. V shed 0 bases and J shed 1 base, with 6 bases lying between them. DNA of the CDR3: TGTGCCATCAGTGAGTCGGGGCAGAACACCGGGGAGCTGTTTTTT. It yields the protein CAISESGQNTGELFF.

This clonotype was seen many times. V usage is TRBV30 and J usage is TRBJ2-3, with 11 positions matching TRBD2. The CDR3 is 17 residues long. Germline V lookup: CDR1 GTSNPN, CDR2 SVGIG (reference sequence). V shed 2 bases, J shed 4 bases, and the junction held 11 bases outside the gene matches. The CDR3 reads CAWSSKVLAGAADTQYF. The CDR3, as DNA: TGTGCCTGGAGTTCTAAAGTACTAGCGGGAGCGGCAGATACGCAGTATTTT. Drawing the rest from reference TRBV30 and TRBJ2-3, the complete variable domain is SQTIHQWPATLVQPVGSPLSLECTVEGTSNPNLYWYRQAAGRGLQLLFYSVGIGQISSEVPQNLSASRPQDRQFILSSKKLLLSDSGFYLCAWSSKVLAGAADTQYFGPGTRLTVL.